This T cell receptor (beta chain) comes out of a study of T-cell reconstitution after alpha-beta-depleted transplantation in children. Study-level results: T-cell numbers and diversity, one year after transplant, stemmed largely from T cells that were newly produced. The origin of high day-60 TCRbeta diversity in some patients lay in surviving recipient T cells and thymic progenitors.

This clonotype was recorded a few times. Its antigen is unidentified. V was pared by 6 bases and J by 9 bases, with 7 bases of the junction left unmatched. From germline, CDR1 is MNHEY and CDR2 SVGEGT. The CDR3 has 14 residues. During its preparation, the TCRbeta library received unique molecular identifiers. One entry per CDR3 protein, called by TCRdb with MiXCR from the PCR reads. Among about 110,000 distinct CDR3 sequences listed, approximately 6.9% were seen once. Sequencing was performed on PBMCs, mostly from graft donor cells, taken 360 days after TCRalphabeta/CD19-depleted stem cell transplant. The chain joins TRBV6-2 or TRBV6-3 to TRBJ1-5; the match to TRBD1 covers 11 bases. This TCR came from a male patient aged 2 to 10 who had a stem cell transplant for acute lymphoblastic leukemia, so the T cells may come from the graft donor. For the CDR3, the DNA is TGTGCCAGCAGACCCAGGACAGGGGGCGGGCCCCAGCATTTT. Translation gives CASRPRTGGGPQHF.